This TCR beta chain was documented in a study of cytomegalovirus exposure and HLA in healthy donors. Across the study: Approximately 77 million unique TCRs from HLA-typed donors were held in an early release of data. The Caucasian-associated ancestry cluster contained 81% of the approximately 420 genotyped donors. Study-wide points: Researchers reported that three CMV-associated chains were confirmed in vitro as CMV antigen-specific.

The primer mix had 60 Vbeta and 13 Jbeta primers. Profiled with immunoSEQ multiplex PCR; TCRdb holds only in-frame clones, not every one. The table lists 130,000 to 150,000 clones, almost 80% of them singletons. Comment on this clone: Its specificity is not known.

Germline V CDR1 and CDR2: ENHRY, SYGVKD. V lost 4 bases and J 1 base, leaving 10 bases between the germline ends. The CDR3 runs to 15 residues. V is TRBV10-3 and J is TRBJ2-2; the D is unclear. The sequencing input was PBMCs. This TCR was sampled from a woman between 40 and 55 years old in good health and CMV-seropositive. The CDR3 DNA reads as TGTGCCATCAGTGGAATGACACGGAACACCGGGGAGCTGTTTTTT. It specifies CAISGMTRNTGELFF.